This is a list of T cell receptor beta chains from one sample in a study of blood T cell repertoires in COVID-19. TCRdb keeps only in-frame clones here, not all; method: immunoSEQ multiplex PCR. The table lists fewer than 350,000 clones, around 86% of them singletons. Specimen: peripheral blood. The receptors were gathered from a man aged 40-49 years with active or convalescent COVID-19. The CDR3 runs from the conserved cysteine through the conserved F or W. Each record gives: CDR3 DNA, CDR3 protein, V gene, D gene, CDR3 length, J gene, clone size. A D gene is named only where the DNA matches it firmly. Clone size is stated in some rows and not others, as once, few, many or a class when expanded.

TGTGCCAGCAGTTCAGGACTTAATGAGCAGTTCTTC CASSSGLNEQFF TRBV27 NA 12 TRBJ2-1 NA
TGTGCCAGCACATTCTACGCGCCCGGCAGGCACATCTACAGCAATCAGCCCCAGCATTTT CASTFYAPGRHIYSNQPQHF TRBV2 NA 20 TRBJ1-5 NA
TGTGCCAGCAGCTTCGGGCAGGGTAACTCACCCCTCCACTTT CASSFGQGNSPLHF TRBV7-9 NA 14 TRBJ1-6 NA
TGTGCCAGTAGTGGGAGGGGGATCATCGGTGAGCAGTTCTTC CASSGRGIIGEQFF TRBV19 NA 14 TRBJ2-1 few
TGTGCCAGCAGCCAGGGGGGACTAGGACAGACAGATACGCAGTATTTT CASSQGGLGQTDTQYF TRBV11-2 NA 16 TRBJ2-3 once
TGTGCCAGCAGTGGGACGACAGGGGGCACCTACAATGAGCAGTTCTTC CASSGTTGGTYNEQFF TRBV2 TRBD1 16 TRBJ2-1 NA
TGTGCCAGCAGTGAAGGGAGAACGAACACCGGGGAGCTGTTTTTT CASSEGRTNTGELFF TRBV6-1 NA 15 TRBJ2-2 few
TGTGCCAGCAGCTTTACAGGAGATTCACCCCTCCACTTT CASSFTGDSPLHF TRBV7-9 NA 13 TRBJ1-6 NA
TGTGCCAGCAGCCAAGATCGGGGTTCTGGGGCCAACGTCCTGACTTTC CASSQDRGSGANVLTF TRBV3-1/TRBV3-2 NA 16 TRBJ2-6 few
TGTGCCAGCAGCCACAACCAGTTTTCGGGGTCGAACACCGGGGAGCTGTTTTTT CASSHNQFSGSNTGELFF TRBV3-1/TRBV3-2 NA 18 TRBJ2-2 NA
TGTGCCAGCAGTTTGAGGGGCAATCAGCCCCAGCATTTT CASSLRGNQPQHF TRBV27 NA 13 TRBJ1-5 NA
TGTGCCTGGAGTAGGACTCAGGGGCAGCCCCAGCATTTT CAWSRTQGQPQHF TRBV30 NA 13 TRBJ1-5 NA
TGTGCCACCAGCAGAGATCCGGGACAGGGGGCGGGGGCCAACGTCCTGACTTTC CATSRDPGQGAGANVLTF TRBV15 TRBD1 18 TRBJ2-6 NA
TGTGCCAGTAGTATTGGTAGGACAGTGGGAGATAATTCACCCCTCCACTTT CASSIGRTVGDNSPLHF TRBV19 NA 17 TRBJ1-6 NA
TGTGCCAGTAGTTCTTCTAGCGGGGGCACAGATACGCAGTATTTT CASSSSSGGTDTQYF TRBV19 TRBD2 15 TRBJ2-3 NA
TGCAGCGTTGCTATGGACAGAACATTCATGAACACTGAAGCTTTCTTT CSVAMDRTFMNTEAFF TRBV29-1 NA 16 TRBJ1-1 NA
TGCGCCAGCAGCGCAGGACAGGGATCCTCACCCCTCCACTTT CASSAGQGSSPLHF TRBV5-1 TRBD1 14 TRBJ1-6 NA
TGTGCCAGCAGTCCGCTGGCGGGGGGGGACAGGGGGCTCGAGCAGTACTTC CASSPLAGGDRGLEQYF TRBV28 TRBD1 17 TRBJ2-7 NA
TGTGCCAGCAGCCAGGGACAGGGCGTCTACGAGCAGTACTTC CASSQGQGVYEQYF TRBV3-1/TRBV3-2 TRBD1 14 TRBJ2-7 NA
TGTGCCAGCAGTCCAACGACAGGGGGCCTCGAGCAGTACTTC CASSPTTGGLEQYF TRBV27 TRBD1 14 TRBJ2-7 few
TGCGCCAGCAGACCCCCAGGGTCCTCTGGAAACACCATATATTTT CASRPPGSSGNTIYF TRBV5-1 NA 15 TRBJ1-3 NA
TGTGCCAGCAGCTTGGCACCGGGACTGACCTCTGGAAACACCATATATTTT CASSLAPGLTSGNTIYF TRBV7-6 NA 17 TRBJ1-3 few
TGTGCCAGCAGTGATCATAGCAATCAGCCCCAGCATTTT CASSDHSNQPQHF TRBV6-1 NA 13 TRBJ1-5 NA
TGCGCCAGCAGCCAAGATTCGGTAGCTGATGAGACCCAGTACTTC CASSQDSVADETQYF TRBV4-1 NA 15 TRBJ2-5 NA
TGTGCTAGTGGTCGTGAGGGGGGGCAGCCCCAGCATTTT CASGREGGQPQHF TRBV12-5 NA 13 TRBJ1-5 NA
TGCGCCAGCAGCGCTGGGGGGACTAGCGGGGGCCTAAATGAGCAGTTCTTC CASSAGGTSGGLNEQFF TRBV5-1 TRBD2 17 TRBJ2-1 few